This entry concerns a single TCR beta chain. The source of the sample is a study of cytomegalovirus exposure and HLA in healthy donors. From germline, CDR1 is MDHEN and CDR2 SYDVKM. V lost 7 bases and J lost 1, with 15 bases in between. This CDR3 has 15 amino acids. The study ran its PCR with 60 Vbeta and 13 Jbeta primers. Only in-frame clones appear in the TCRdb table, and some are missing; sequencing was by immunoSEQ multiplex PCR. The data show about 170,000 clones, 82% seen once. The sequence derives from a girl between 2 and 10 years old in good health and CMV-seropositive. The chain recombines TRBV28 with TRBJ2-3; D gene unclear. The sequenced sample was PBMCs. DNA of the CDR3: TGTGCCAGCACCCTAAGAGGTCTTGGCACAGATACGCAGTATTTT. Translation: CASTLRGLGTDTQYF.